A selection of T cell receptor beta chains follows, all from one sample in a study of T-cell memory formation after mild COVID-19. TCRdb re-derived calls from the 5' RACE reads in MiXCR, one entry per CDR3 protein. Of 75,000 to 95,000 distinct CDR3 sequences in the sample, about 13% are singletons; the top ten hold roughly a quarter. Specimen: PBMCs or a T cell subset sorted from them (not recorded which). The receptors shown here come from an adult woman who had mild COVID-19 (a few samples of this study predate the infection). Cell type and time point are not known. Each CDR3 is given with its conserved first and last residue. D genes are given only for firm matches. Size is stated for part of the rows, as once, few or many counts, or as a class when the clone is expanded.

J	size	V	D	DNA	CDR3
TRBJ2-7	many	TRBV4-3	-	TGCGCCAGCAGCCAAGATTTCGCGGGACTCTACGAGCAGTACTTC	CASSQDFAGLYEQYF
TRBJ2-7	many	TRBV4-1	-	TGCGCCAGCAGCCAAGGACGGGACTACGAGCAGTACTTC	CASSQGRDYEQYF
TRBJ2-3	few	TRBV4-1	TRBD2	TGCGCCAGCAGCCAAACTATAGCGGGGGGCACAGATACGCAGTATTTT	CASSQTIAGGTDTQYF
TRBJ2-3	-	TRBV20-1	TRBD2	TGCAGTGCTAGAGACGCCCTAGCGGGGGGATTCACAGATACGCAGTATTTT	CSARDALAGGFTDTQYF
TRBJ2-7	-	TRBV5-1	TRBD1	TGCGCCAGCAGCCCAACTTACCCTGACAGGGAGAACGAGCAGTACTTC	CASSPTYPDRENEQYF
TRBJ1-1	-	TRBV29-1	-	TGCAGCGTGGGTTTGAACACTGAAGCTTTCTTT	CSVGLNTEAFF
TRBJ1-4	-	TRBV9	-	TGTGCCAGCAGCGTAGGGGACAAACTTGGTGAAAAACTGTTTTTT	CASSVGDKLGEKLFF
TRBJ2-5	-	TRBV9	-	TGTGCCAGCAGCGCAAGGGATTCGTTGGAGACCCAGTACTTC	CASSARDSLETQYF
TRBJ1-1	-	TRBV5-6	-	TGTGCCAGCAGCTTGGCCGGGGAGGGAGGCACTGAAGCTTTCTTT	CASSLAGEGGTEAFF
TRBJ2-7	-	TRBV29-1	TRBD2	TGCAGCGTTGAACTAGCGGGAGCCGTGGGGTACGAGCAGTACTTC	CSVELAGAVGYEQYF
TRBJ1-1	many	TRBV12-3/TRBV12-4	TRBD1	TGTGCCAGCAGTGTGGGACAGGGGGACACTGAAGCTTTCTTT	CASSVGQGDTEAFF
TRBJ1-1	few	TRBV19	TRBD1	TGTGCCAGTAGTCTCCAGGGGGCGCGGACTGAAGCTTTCTTT	CASSLQGARTEAFF
TRBJ2-1	many	TRBV5-5	-	TGTGCCAGCAGCGTGAATGGCTACAATGAGCAGTTCTTC	CASSVNGYNEQFF
TRBJ1-1	-	TRBV15	TRBD1	TGTGCCACCAGCGGGACAGAGAACACTGAAGCTTTCTTT	CATSGTENTEAFF
TRBJ2-3	-	TRBV6-1	TRBD2	TGTGCCAGCAGTGAACTAGCGGGGGGGCGGTCGACAGATACGCAGTATTTT	CASSELAGGRSTDTQYF
TRBJ2-5	few	TRBV12-3/TRBV12-4	TRBD2	TGTGCCAGCAGCTCCGGGACTAGTAAAGAAGAGACCCAGTACTTC	CASSSGTSKEETQYF
TRBJ2-1	-	TRBV25-1	-	TGTGCCAGCGGGGGGATCGGGACTGGCTCCTACAATGAGCAGTTCTTC	CASGGIGTGSYNEQFF
TRBJ2-1	-	TRBV25-1	-	TGTGCCAGCAGTGATCGGCGTTACTCCTACAATGAGCAGTTCTTC	CASSDRRYSYNEQFF
TRBJ2-2	few	TRBV13	TRBD2	TGTGCCACCATGGAAACTAGCGGGAGGTTCAGCACCGGGGAGCTGTTTTTT	CATMETSGRFSTGELFF